This T cell receptor beta chain was sequenced in a study of response to subunit inactivated influenza vaccine (dated by TCRdb to about 2018). General notes on the study: Deep quantitative T cell receptor repertoire profiling was used in the study to track responses to a trivalent subunit inactivated influenza vaccine. General conclusions and limits of the study: It was suggested by the authors that each seasonal influenza vaccination may recruit only a limited number of new T cells.

The cysteine opens and the phenylalanine closes a CDR3 of 15 amino acids. Of the read, only the CDR3 DNA is kept; its 45 bases are in frame from base 1. Germline trimming amounts to 4 bases on V and 2 bases on J, with 6 as the count of junction bases outside the gene matches. The germline V gene yields ENHRY for CDR1 and SYGVKD for CDR2. On this clonotype itself: The antigen it binds to is not known. No base quality values were provided; no much bigger clone lies one nucleotide off.

Libraries were made using RT-PCR. The data were produced on an Illumina HiSeq 2500. TCRdb reran the public reads through fastp at Q25 and MiXCR, keeping productive beta chains. Every distinct CDR3 protein forms one entry, paired with its most common genes and DNA. The sample yields around 530,000 distinct CDR3 sequences; 10% to 15% were counted once. The top ten constitute 10% of the sample. The sequence came from a man between 50 and 59 years old who received an inactivated influenza vaccine. Donor details come from another sample of the same person, matched by shared clones. Recombination joined TRBV10-3 with TRBJ2-3; TRBD2 lines up with 7 middle nucleotides. Sequenced here: PBMCs from blood, sampled on the day of vaccination. The CDR3 region: CAISVSAGNTDTQYF. The DNA is as follows: TGTGCCATCAGTGTTTCAGCGGGGAACACAGATACGCAGTATTTT.